These 29 T cell receptor beta chains originate from one sample sequenced in a study of control samples from healthy donors and cancer patients. Using immunoSEQ multiplex PCR, the repertoire was profiled, and TCRdb retains in-frame clones only, with some absent. The data hold under 300,000 clones, with 82% observed a single time. The material sequenced was PBMCs. The receptors were sampled from a woman between 55 and 75 years old with lung cancer.

The V gene is TRBV6-5, the J gene TRBJ2-7; the match to TRBD2 covers 12 bases. The germline CDR1 and CDR2 sequences are MNHEY and SVGAGI. This CDR3 has 14 amino acids. The V and J ends lost 6 bases and 5 bases, in that order; junction bases with no gene match: 5. The CDR3 loop reads CASSQTSGSDEQYF. The CDR3 DNA follows: TGTGCCAGCAGCCAGACTAGCGGGAGTGACGAGCAGTACTTC.

The chain has TRBV7-3 and TRBJ1-1; D is uncertain. Germline V CDR1 and CDR2: SGHTA, FQGTGA. V shed 5 bases and J shed 0 bases, with 10 bases lying between them. The CDR3 totals 14 residues. CDR3 DNA: TGTGCCAGCAGCCGGGGAGGGTTGAACACTGAAGCTTTCTTT. As protein: CASSRGGLNTEAFF.

The rearrangement links TRBV19 to TRBJ1-5; D ambiguous. V lost 1 base and J lost 4, with 8 bases in between. The germline gives CDR1 LNHDA, CDR2 SQIVND (reference sequence). The CDR3 consists of 14 residues. This chain's CDR3 is CASSIAAGNQPQHF. CDR3 DNA sequence: TGTGCCAGTAGTATAGCTGCAGGAAATCAGCCCCAGCATTTT.

This clone has just one count. V is TRBV5-1 and J is TRBJ1-1; 10 bases are a match to TRBD1. The CDR3 contains 16 residues. Germline-derived CDR1 and CDR2 are SGHRS and YFSETQ. Trimming took 5 bases from V and 1 from J; bases not matched to a gene: 8. CDR3 nucleotide sequence: TGCGCCAGCAGGTCCCGGGACAGGGGTCCGAACACTGAAGCTTTCTTT. Translating gives CASRSRDRGPNTEAFF.

The table lists this clone with a few counts. The chain recombines TRBV27 with TRBJ2-1; D ambiguous. V lost 6 bases and J 2 bases, leaving 14 bases between the germline ends. Germline V gives CDR1 MNHEY, CDR2 SMNVEV (reference sequence). The CDR3 contains 15 residues. CDR3 loop: CASSKFGVTYNEQFF. For the CDR3, the DNA is TGTGCCAGCAGCAAATTTGGGGTGACCTACAATGAGCAGTTCTTC.

The rearrangement uses TRBV19 and TRBJ2-6; D is uncertain. The CDR3 is 15 residues long. The V gene's germline CDR1 is LNHDA and CDR2 SQIVND (reference sequence). V lost 6 bases, J lost 2 bases, and 11 bases lay in between. The chain's CDR3 is CASSLNRAGANVLTF. The CDR3 DNA reads TGTGCCAGTAGCCTAAATAGGGCTGGGGCCAACGTCCTGACTTTC.

This chain uses TRBV28 with TRBJ2-3; unclear D gene. Trimming removed 4 bases at V and 6 bases at J, with 17 bases between. The germline CDR1 and CDR2 sequences are MDHEN and SYDVKM. This CDR3 has 15 residues. CDR3 amino acids: CASSSSYRRGDTQYF. CDR3 in DNA: TGTGCCAGCAGTTCCTCCTACCGGCGTGGCGATACGCAGTATTTT. Full variable domain (remainder filled in from reference TRBV28 and TRBJ2-3): DVKVTQSSRYLVKRTGEKVFLECVQDMDHENMFWYRQDPGLGLRLIYFSYDVKMKEKGDIPEGYSVSREKKERFSLILESASTNQTSMYLCASSSSYRRGDTQYFGPGTRLTVL.

The CDR3 reads CASSFQGTNEKLFF. The CDR3 DNA follows: TGCGCCAGCAGCTTTCAGGGTACTAATGAAAAACTGTTTTTT. This chain uses TRBV5-1 with TRBJ1-4; possibly TRBD1 for D (5 bases). V dropped 2 bases and J dropped 2 bases, with 7 bases sitting between them. Germline V CDR1 and CDR2: SGHRS, YFSETQ. The length of the CDR3 is 14 residues.

The rearrangement links TRBV5-1 to TRBJ2-5; 9 bases line up with TRBD2. The CDR3 contains 17 residues. V gave up 0 bases and J gave up 5 bases; unmatched junction bases: 11. Per germline, CDR1 SGHRS and CDR2 YFSETQ. The CDR3 loop is CASSLAGSSGRGETQYF. The DNA of the CDR3 is TGCGCCAGCAGCTTGGCCGGTAGTAGCGGGAGAGGGGAGACCCAGTACTTC.

The CDR3 DNA sequence: TGCGCCAGCCGCTCGACAGGGAGCTCCTACAATGAGCAGTTCTTC. It is translated as CASRSTGSSYNEQFF. The rearrangement links TRBV5-1 to TRBJ2-1; 7 bases match TRBD1. The CDR3 sequence is 15 residues long. V dropped 7 bases and J dropped 0; count of bases not matched to a gene: 7. Per germline, CDR1 SGHRS and CDR2 YFSETQ.

Relative to its sample, this clone is medium-sized. CDR3 residues: CASSSDRDRAEYF. CDR3 nucleotides: TGTGCCAGCAGCTCGGACAGGGACAGGGCGGAGTACTTC. V usage is TRBV7-9 and J usage is TRBJ2-7, with TRBD1 matching over 9 bases. J gave up 11 bases and V 4 bases, and 9 bases lay outside the gene matches. CDR3 length: 13 amino acids. Germline CDR1 reads SEHNR; CDR2 reads FQNEAQ (reference sequence). The entire variable domain, with the rest obtained from reference TRBV7-9 and TRBJ2-7, is as follows: DTGVSQNPRHKITKRGQNVTFRCDPISEHNRLYWYRQTLGQGPEFLTYFQNEAQLEKSRLLSDRFSAERPKGSFSTLEIQRTEQGDSAMYLCASSSDRDRAEYFGPGTRLTVT.

The J gene is TRBJ1-3, the V gene TRBV5-6, with 8 bases that match TRBD1. Germline CDR1 reads SGHDT; CDR2 reads YYEEEE. J gave up 8 bases and V 3 bases, and 4 bases lay outside the gene matches. This CDR3 is 13 amino acids long. CDR3 sequence: CASSSTGVDTIYF. CDR3 sequence (DNA): TGTGCCAGCAGCTCGACAGGGGTTGACACCATATATTTT.

This clone was observed many times. The J gene is TRBJ2-7, the V gene TRBV6-1; D perhaps matches TRBD1 (6 bases). CDR1 MNHNS and CDR2 SASEGT come from the germline V gene. V was shortened by 3 bases and J by 2 bases, with 14 bases between the two germline ends. This CDR3 is built from 15 residues. The CDR3 loop is CASSEGVGAPYEQYF. DNA for the CDR3: TGTGCCAGCAGTGAGGGGGTGGGGGCTCCCTACGAGCAGTACTTC.

The chain links TRBV9 to TRBJ2-1; 7 bases line up with TRBD1. Trimming took 4 bases from V and 3 from J; bases not matched to a gene: 13. This CDR3 has 17 amino acids. Germline assignment: CDR1 SGDLS and CDR2 YYNGEE. The CDR3 nucleotides are TGTGCCAGCAGCCCATCCCCAGACAGGGATTTCTACAATGAGCAGTTCTTC. Translation gives CASSPSPDRDFYNEQFF.

The chain recombines TRBV6-5 with TRBJ1-1; no firm D call. V lost 11 bases to trimming and J lost 1 base, with 17 bases between them. Germline V gives CDR1 MNHEY, CDR2 SVGAGI. CDR3 length: 14 residues. The CDR3 coding sequence is TGTGCCTGCCGACCAGGAGCCCGGAACACTGAAGCTTTCTTT. This encodes CACRPGARNTEAFF.

The J gene is TRBJ2-7, the V gene TRBV5-4, with 16 bases aligning to TRBD2. The CDR3 is made up of 15 amino acids. Losses at the gene ends were 3 bases for V and 4 bases for J; bases not matched to a gene: 1. Germline V CDR1 and CDR2: SGHNT, YYREEE (reference sequence). The chain's CDR3 is CASSSGLAGGYEQYF. As DNA, the CDR3 is TGTGCCAGCAGCTCGGGACTAGCGGGAGGGTACGAGCAGTACTTC.

The chain recombines TRBV27 with TRBJ1-5; TRBD1 matches 7 bases. Germline lookup yields CDR1 MNHEY and CDR2 SMNVEV (reference sequence). CDR3 length: 16 amino acids. The trim removed 8 bases at V and 2 bases at J, leaving 12 bases unmatched. CDR3 DNA sequence: TGTGCCAGCTATGAACAGGGGTTGAAGGGCAATCAGCCCCAGCATTTT. It encodes CASYEQGLKGNQPQHF.

This clone came up a few times. V gene TRBV19 combines with J gene TRBJ1-3; possibly TRBD1 for D (6 bases). Per the germline V gene, CDR1 is LNHDA and CDR2 is SQIVND (reference sequence). V lost 6 bases and J 0 bases, leaving 12 bases between the germline ends. The CDR3 loop spans 15 amino acids. The CDR3 sequence is CASSRDTYSGNTIYF. The CDR3 DNA reads TGTGCCAGTAGCCGGGACACCTACTCTGGAAACACCATATATTTT.

This sequence joins TRBV27 and TRBJ2-7, with D perhaps TRBD1 or TRBD2 (5 bases each). CDR1 and CDR2 from the germline V gene are MNHEY and SMNVEV (reference sequence). There are 14 residues in the CDR3. Trimming removed 4 bases at V and 6 bases at J, with 16 bases between. CDR3 amino acids: CASSWGPRQGEQYF. CDR3 nucleotide sequence: TGTGCCAGCAGTTGGGGACCTCGCCAGGGCGAGCAGTACTTC.

The chain carries TRBV20-1 and TRBJ2-2; D might be TRBD1 (6 bases). The CDR3 loop spans 14 amino acids. The V gene lost 3 bases and the J gene lost 1 base, with 9 bases spanning the gap. Looked up from germline, CDR1 is DFQATT and CDR2 is SNEGSKA (reference sequence). CDR3 loop: CSASPRGNTGELFF. As DNA, the CDR3 is TGCAGTGCTAGTCCCAGGGGGAACACCGGGGAGCTGTTTTTT.

The chain joins TRBV29-1 to TRBJ1-4, with TRBD1 as a possible D gene (6 bases). From germline, CDR1 is SQVTM and CDR2 ANQGSEA. Between the trimmed V and J ends, which lost 6 bases and 7 bases, there was a span of 15 bases. The CDR3 consists of 13 residues. This CDR3 is CSVCLRDTEKLFF. The CDR3 DNA is TGCAGCGTATGTCTCCGGGACACTGAAAAACTGTTTTTT.

This rearrangement joins TRBV19 to TRBJ2-2; the match to TRBD1 covers 11 bases. The CDR3 has 14 residues. The germline V gene encodes CDR1 LNHDA and CDR2 SQIVND (reference sequence). V shed 9 bases, J shed 6 bases, and the junction held 6 bases outside the gene matches. The CDR3 loop is CASEPGQGAGELFF. CDR3 nucleotide sequence: TGTGCCAGCGAACCGGGACAGGGGGCCGGGGAGCTGTTTTTT.

This chain links TRBV5-1 with TRBJ2-2; 12 bases fit TRBD2. The CDR3 sequence is 17 residues long. Germline V gives CDR1 SGHRS, CDR2 YFSETQ. V shed 4 bases, J shed 4 bases, and the junction held 8 bases outside the gene matches. CDR3 amino acids: CASSDPLAGGLTGELFF. The CDR3 DNA sequence: TGCGCCAGCAGCGACCCACTAGCGGGGGGTCTCACCGGGGAGCTGTTTTTT.

This sequence joins TRBV14 and TRBJ1-2; D is perhaps TRBD1 (5 bases). Trimming shortened V by 5 bases and J by 12 bases, and 13 bases separated the two germline ends. CDR1 and CDR2 from the germline V gene are SGHDN and FVKESK. CDR3 length: 11 amino acids. DNA of the CDR3: TGTGCCAGCAGCGAACAGGTTATAGACACCTTC. Residues: CASSEQVIDTF.

The chain carries TRBV5-1 and TRBJ2-5; no definite D call. Germline loops: CDR1 SGHRS, CDR2 YFSETQ. The CDR3 contains 14 residues. Trimming took 5 bases from V and 2 from J, leaving 13 bases between them. CDR3 coding DNA: TGCGCCAGCAGATCGGCAACAGCTCAAGAGACCCAGTACTTC. This translates into CASRSATAQETQYF.

The V and J genes are TRBV7-3 and TRBJ2-3, with 8 bases aligning to TRBD2. This CDR3 comprises 14 residues. With V trimmed by 2 bases and J by 7 bases, 5 bases remained unmatched. From germline, CDR1 is SGHTA and CDR2 FQGTGA. The CDR3 nucleotides are TGTGCCAGCAGCTTACAGCGGGAGCTGAATACGCAGTATTTT. This translates into CASSLQRELNTQYF.

The chain recombines TRBV25-1 with TRBJ2-3; D tentatively fits TRBD1 or TRBD2 (5 bases each). Germline V gives CDR1 MGHDK, CDR2 SYGVNS. The CDR3 has 16 residues. With 3 bases removed from V and 2 bases from J, the gap between germline ends came to 15 bases. CDR3 in amino acids: CASSEGEQTLTDTQYF. CDR3 coding DNA: TGTGCCAGCAGTGAGGGGGAGCAGACCCTCACAGATACGCAGTATTTT.

The chain links TRBV3-1 (or the pseudogene TRBV3-2) to TRBJ2-1; possibly TRBD2 for D (5 bases). The germline CDR1 and CDR2 sequences are LGHDT and YNNKEL (reference sequence). The CDR3 runs to 13 residues. V was pared by 1 base and J by 7 bases, with 8 bases between. As DNA, the CDR3 is TGTGCCAGCAGCCAAGTTCCGGGGAATGAGCAGTTCTTC. Protein product: CASSQVPGNEQFF.

A note on this clone: At the DNA level, this CDR3 is encoded by other sequences in the same sample as well. V usage is TRBV6-4 and J usage is TRBJ2-1, with 14 bases identical to TRBD2. After removal of 5 bases from V and 9 bases from J, the junction contained 9 bases not matched to a gene. Germline-derived CDR1 and CDR2 are MRHNA and SNTAGT. The CDR3 consists of 16 residues. The CDR3 sequence: CASSSWTSGRIGEQFF. The CDR3 DNA reads TGTGCCAGCAGTTCATGGACTAGCGGGAGGATCGGTGAGCAGTTCTTC.